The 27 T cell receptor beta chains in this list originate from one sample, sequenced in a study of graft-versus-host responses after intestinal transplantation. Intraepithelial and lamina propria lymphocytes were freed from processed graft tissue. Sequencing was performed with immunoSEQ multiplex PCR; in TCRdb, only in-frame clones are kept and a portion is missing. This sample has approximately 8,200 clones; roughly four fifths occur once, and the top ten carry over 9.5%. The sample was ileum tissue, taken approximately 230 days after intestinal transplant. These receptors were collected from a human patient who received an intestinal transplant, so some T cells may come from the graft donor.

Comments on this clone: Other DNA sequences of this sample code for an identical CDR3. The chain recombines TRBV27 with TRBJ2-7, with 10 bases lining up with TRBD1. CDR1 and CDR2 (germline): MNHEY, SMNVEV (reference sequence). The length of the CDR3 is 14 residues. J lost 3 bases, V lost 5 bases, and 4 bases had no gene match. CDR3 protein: CASSPGQGLYEQYF. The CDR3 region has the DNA TGTGCCAGCAGTCCGGGACAGGGGCTCTACGAGCAGTACTTC.

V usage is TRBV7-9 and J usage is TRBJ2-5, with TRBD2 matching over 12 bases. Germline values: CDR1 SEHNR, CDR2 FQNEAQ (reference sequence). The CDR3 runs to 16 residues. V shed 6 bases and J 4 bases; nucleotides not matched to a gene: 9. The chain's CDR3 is CASSSRLAGVSETQYF. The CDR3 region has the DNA TGTGCCAGCAGTTCTCGACTAGCGGGAGTTTCAGAGACCCAGTACTTC.

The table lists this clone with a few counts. This chain's CDR3 is CASSEGRVTDTQYF. The CDR3 DNA is TGTGCCAGCAGTGAAGGCAGGGTCACAGATACGCAGTATTTT. The rearrangement links TRBV6-1 to TRBJ2-3, with a tentative D call TRBD1 (5 bases). Germline V lookup: CDR1 MNHNS, CDR2 SASEGT. There are 14 residues in the CDR3. Trimming shortened V by 1 base and J by 2 bases, and 7 bases separated the two germline ends.

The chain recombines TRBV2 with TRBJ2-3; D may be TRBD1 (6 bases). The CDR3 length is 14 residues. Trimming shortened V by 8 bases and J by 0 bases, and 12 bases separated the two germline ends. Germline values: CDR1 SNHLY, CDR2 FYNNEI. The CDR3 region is CASGTPSSTDTQYF. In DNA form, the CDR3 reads TGTGCCAGCGGGACACCATCTAGCACAGATACGCAGTATTTT. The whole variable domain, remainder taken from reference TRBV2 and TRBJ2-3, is EPEVTQTPSHQVTQMGQEVILRCVPISNHLYFYWYRQILGQKVEFLVSFYNNEISEKSEIFDDQFSVERPDGSNFTLKIRSTKLEDSAMYFCASGTPSSTDTQYFGPGTRLTVL.

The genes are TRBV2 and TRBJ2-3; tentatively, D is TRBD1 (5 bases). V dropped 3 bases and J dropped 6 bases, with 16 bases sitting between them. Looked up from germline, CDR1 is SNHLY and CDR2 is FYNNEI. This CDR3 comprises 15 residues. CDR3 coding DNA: TGTGCCAGCAGTGACGCGTGGCTTCCAGGGGATACGCAGTATTTT. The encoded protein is CASSDAWLPGDTQYF.

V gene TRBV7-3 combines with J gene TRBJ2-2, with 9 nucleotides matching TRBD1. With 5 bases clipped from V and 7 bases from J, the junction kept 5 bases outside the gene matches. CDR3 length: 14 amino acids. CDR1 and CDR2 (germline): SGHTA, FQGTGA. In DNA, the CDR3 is TGTGCCAGCAGCGCGGACAGGGGTAACGGGGAGCTGTTTTTT. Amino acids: CASSADRGNGELFF.

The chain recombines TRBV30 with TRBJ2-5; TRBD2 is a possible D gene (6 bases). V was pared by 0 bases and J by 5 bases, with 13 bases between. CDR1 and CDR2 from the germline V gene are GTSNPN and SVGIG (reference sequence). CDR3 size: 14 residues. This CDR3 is CAWSVSGRKETQYF. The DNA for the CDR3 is TGTGCCTGGAGTGTATCGGGGAGGAAGGAGACCCAGTACTTC.

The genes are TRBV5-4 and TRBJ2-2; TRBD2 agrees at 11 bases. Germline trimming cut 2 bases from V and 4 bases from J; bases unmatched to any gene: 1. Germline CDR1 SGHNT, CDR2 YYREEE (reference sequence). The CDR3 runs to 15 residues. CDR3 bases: TGTGCCAGCAGCTTTAGCGGGGGGGCCACCGGGGAGCTGTTTTTT. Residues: CASSFSGGATGELFF. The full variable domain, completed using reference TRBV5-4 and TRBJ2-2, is ETGVTQSPTHLIKTRGQQVTLRCSSQSGHNTVSWYQQALGQGPQFIFQYYREEENGRGNFPPRFSGLQFPNYSSELNVNALELDDSALYLCASSFSGGATGELFFGEGSRLTVL.

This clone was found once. The CDR3 is CASTSGMNTEAFF. In DNA form, the CDR3 reads TGCGCCAGCACCTCAGGGATGAACACTGAAGCTTTCTTT. The rearrangement links TRBV10-1 to TRBJ1-1, with a tentative D call TRBD1 (5 bases). The CDR3 runs 13 residues. Trimming took off 7 bases at V and 0 bases at J, with 9 bases between the two ends. Per the germline V gene, CDR1 is WNHNN and CDR2 is SYGVQD (reference sequence).

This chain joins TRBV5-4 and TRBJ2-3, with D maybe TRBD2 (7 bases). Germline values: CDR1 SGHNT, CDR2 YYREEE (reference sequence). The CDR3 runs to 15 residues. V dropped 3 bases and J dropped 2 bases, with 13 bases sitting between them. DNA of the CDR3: TGTGCCAGCAGCTCGCGGGGGCGATTCACAGATACGCAGTATTTT. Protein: CASSSRGRFTDTQYF. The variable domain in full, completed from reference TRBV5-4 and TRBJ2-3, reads ETGVTQSPTHLIKTRGQQVTLRCSSQSGHNTVSWYQQALGQGPQFIFQYYREEENGRGNFPPRFSGLQFPNYSSELNVNALELDDSALYLCASSSRGRFTDTQYFGPGTRLTVL.

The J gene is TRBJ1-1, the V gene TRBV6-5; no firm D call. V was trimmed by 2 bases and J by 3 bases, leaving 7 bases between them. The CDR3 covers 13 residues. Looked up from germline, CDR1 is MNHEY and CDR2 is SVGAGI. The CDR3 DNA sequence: TGTGCCAGCAGTTACCGGGAGGACACTGAAGCTTTCTTT. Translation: CASSYREDTEAFF.

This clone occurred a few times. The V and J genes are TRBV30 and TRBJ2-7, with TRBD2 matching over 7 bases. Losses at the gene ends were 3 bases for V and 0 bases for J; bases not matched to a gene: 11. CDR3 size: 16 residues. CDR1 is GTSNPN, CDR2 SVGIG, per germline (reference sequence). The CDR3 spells CAWSVLFRGSSYEQYF. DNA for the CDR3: TGTGCCTGGAGCGTCCTCTTCCGCGGGAGCTCCTACGAGCAGTACTTC. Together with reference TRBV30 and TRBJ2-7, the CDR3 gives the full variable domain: SQTIHQWPATLVQPVGSPLSLECTVEGTSNPNLYWYRQAAGRGLQLLFYSVGIGQISSEVPQNLSASRPQDRQFILSSKKLLLSDSGFYLCAWSVLFRGSSYEQYFGPGTRLTVT.

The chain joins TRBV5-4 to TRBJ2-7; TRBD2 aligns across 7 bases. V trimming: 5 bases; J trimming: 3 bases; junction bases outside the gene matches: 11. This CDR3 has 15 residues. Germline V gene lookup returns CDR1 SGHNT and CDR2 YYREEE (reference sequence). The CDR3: CASRTWGEGYYEQYF. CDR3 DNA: TGTGCCAGCAGAACATGGGGGGAGGGATACTACGAGCAGTACTTC.

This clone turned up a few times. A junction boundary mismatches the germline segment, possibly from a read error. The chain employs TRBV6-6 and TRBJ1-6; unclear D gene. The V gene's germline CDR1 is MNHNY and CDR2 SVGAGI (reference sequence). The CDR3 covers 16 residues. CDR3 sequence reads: CASSYAGSMINSPLHF. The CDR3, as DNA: TGTGCCAGCAGTTACGCCGGGTCCATGATTAATTCGCCCCTCCACTTT.

The CDR3 spells CASSFGTVNTEAFF. The CDR3 nucleotides read TGTGCCAGCAGCTTCGGGACAGTGAACACTGAAGCTTTCTTT. The rearrangement links TRBV5-6 to TRBJ1-1, with 7 bases identical to TRBD1. V shed 2 bases and J 0 bases; nucleotides not matched to a gene: 1. The germline V gene has CDR1 SGHDT and CDR2 YYEEEE. The CDR3 has 14 amino acids.

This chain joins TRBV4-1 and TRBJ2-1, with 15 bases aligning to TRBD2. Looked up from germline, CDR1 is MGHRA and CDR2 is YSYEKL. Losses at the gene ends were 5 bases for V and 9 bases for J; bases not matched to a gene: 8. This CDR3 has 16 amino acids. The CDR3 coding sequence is TGCGCCAGCAGCGAAGGACTAGCGGGGGGGTCAGGTGAGCAGTTCTTC. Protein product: CASSEGLAGGSGEQFF.

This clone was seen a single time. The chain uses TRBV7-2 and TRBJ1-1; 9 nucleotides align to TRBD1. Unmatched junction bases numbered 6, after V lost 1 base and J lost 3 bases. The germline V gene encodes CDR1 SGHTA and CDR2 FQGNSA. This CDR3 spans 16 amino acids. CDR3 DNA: TGTGCCAGCAGCTTAGAACAGGGGGCGTTGGACACTGAAGCTTTCTTT. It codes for CASSLEQGALDTEAFF.

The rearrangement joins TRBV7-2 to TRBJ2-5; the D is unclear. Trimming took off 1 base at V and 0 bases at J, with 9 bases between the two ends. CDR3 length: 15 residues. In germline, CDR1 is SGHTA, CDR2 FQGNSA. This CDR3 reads CASSLVLEYQETQYF. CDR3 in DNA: TGTGCCAGCAGCTTAGTATTAGAGTACCAAGAGACCCAGTACTTC.

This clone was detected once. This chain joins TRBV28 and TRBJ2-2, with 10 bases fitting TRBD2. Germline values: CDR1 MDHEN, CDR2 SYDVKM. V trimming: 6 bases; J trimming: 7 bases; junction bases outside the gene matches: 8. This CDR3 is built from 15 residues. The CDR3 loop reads CASREREGLVGELFF. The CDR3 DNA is TGTGCCAGCAGGGAGCGGGAGGGCCTAGTCGGGGAGCTGTTTTTT.

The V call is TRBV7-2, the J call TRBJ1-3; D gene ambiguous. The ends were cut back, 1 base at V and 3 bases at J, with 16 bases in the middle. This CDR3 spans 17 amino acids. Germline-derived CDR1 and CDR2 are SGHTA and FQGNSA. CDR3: CASSLGAPGWVGNTIYF. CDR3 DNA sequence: TGTGCCAGCAGCTTAGGGGCCCCAGGATGGGTTGGAAACACCATATATTTT. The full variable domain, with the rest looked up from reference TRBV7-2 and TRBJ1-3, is GAGVSQSPSNKVTEKGKDVELRCDPISGHTALYWYRQSLGQGLEFLIYFQGNSAPDKSGLPSDRFSAERTGGSVSTLTIQRTQQEDSAVYLCASSLGAPGWVGNTIYFGEGSWLTVV.

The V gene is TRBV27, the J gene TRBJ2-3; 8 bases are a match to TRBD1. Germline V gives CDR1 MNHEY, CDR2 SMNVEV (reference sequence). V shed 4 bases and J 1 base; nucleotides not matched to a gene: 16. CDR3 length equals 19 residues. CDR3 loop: CASSSSLIRTGIGTDTQYF. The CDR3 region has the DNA TGTGCCAGCAGTTCATCTCTCATAAGGACAGGGATTGGCACAGATACGCAGTATTTT.

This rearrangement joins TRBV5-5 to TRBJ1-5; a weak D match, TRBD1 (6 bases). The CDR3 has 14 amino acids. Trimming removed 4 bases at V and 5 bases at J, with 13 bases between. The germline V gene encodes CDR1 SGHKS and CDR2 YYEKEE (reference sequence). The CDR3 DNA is TGTGCCAGCAGCGTGGACAGCCAATATCAGCCCCAGCATTTT. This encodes CASSVDSQYQPQHF.

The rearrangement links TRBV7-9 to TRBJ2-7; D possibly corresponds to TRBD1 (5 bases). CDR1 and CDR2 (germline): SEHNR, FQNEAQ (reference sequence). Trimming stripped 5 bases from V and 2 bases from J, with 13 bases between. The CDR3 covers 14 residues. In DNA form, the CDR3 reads TGTGCCAGCAGCGTCAATAAACAGGCCTACGAGCAGTACTTC. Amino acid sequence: CASSVNKQAYEQYF.

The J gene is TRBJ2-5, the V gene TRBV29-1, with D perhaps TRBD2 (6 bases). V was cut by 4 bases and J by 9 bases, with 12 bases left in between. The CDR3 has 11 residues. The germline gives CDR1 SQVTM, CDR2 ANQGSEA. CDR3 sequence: CSVVLARAQYF. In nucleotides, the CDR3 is TGCAGCGTTGTTCTAGCGAGGGCCCAGTACTTC. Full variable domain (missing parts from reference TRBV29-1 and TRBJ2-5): SAVISQKPSRDICQRGTSLTIQCQVDSQVTMMFWYRQQPGQSLTLIATANQGSEATYESGFVIDKFPISRPNLTFSTLTVSNMSPEDSSIYLCSVVLARAQYFGPGTRLLVL.

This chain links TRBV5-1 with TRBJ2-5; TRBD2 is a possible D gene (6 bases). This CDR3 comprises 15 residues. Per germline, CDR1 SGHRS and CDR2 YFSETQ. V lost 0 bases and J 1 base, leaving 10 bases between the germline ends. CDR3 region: CASSLEEGPQETQYF. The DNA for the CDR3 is TGCGCCAGCAGCTTGGAGGAGGGACCCCAAGAGACCCAGTACTTC.

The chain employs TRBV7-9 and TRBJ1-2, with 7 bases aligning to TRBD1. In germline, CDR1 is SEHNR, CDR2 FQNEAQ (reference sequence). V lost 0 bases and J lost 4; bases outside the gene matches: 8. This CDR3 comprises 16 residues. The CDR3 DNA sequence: TGTGCCAGCAGCTTAGCCCCCTGGGCAGGGGGCTATGGCTACACCTTC. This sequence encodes CASSLAPWAGGYGYTF.

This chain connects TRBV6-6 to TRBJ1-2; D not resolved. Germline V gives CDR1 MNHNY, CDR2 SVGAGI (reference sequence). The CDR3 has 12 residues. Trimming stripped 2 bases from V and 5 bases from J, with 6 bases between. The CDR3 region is CASSYALYGYTF. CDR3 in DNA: TGTGCCAGCAGTTACGCGTTATATGGCTACACCTTC.